Listed below are T cell receptor beta chains from one sample, sequenced in a study of OX40 agonist ivuxolimab in advanced cancers. Sequencing used immunoSEQ multiplex PCR; TCRdb keeps in-frame clones, though not all of them. The sample holds approximately 57,000 clones, approximately 88% seen once. This sample comprised CD4+ or CD8+ T cells sorted from blood, obtained in a trial of the OX40 agonist ivuxolimab. The receptor set was obtained from an adult with an advanced solid tumor such as melanoma, head and neck, liver or kidney cancer. Both conserved end residues are part of each CDR3. A D gene is named only where the DNA matches it firmly. The size field is filled for only some rows; it gives once, few, many or a size class.

j_call | cdr3_length | clone_size | d_call | v_call | cdr3_nt | cdr3_aa
TRBJ2-2 | 13 | NA | NA | TRBV6-6 | TGTGCCAGCAGGAGACAGAACACCGGGGAGCTGTTTTTT | CASRRQNTGELFF
TRBJ2-7 | 11 | NA | NA | TRBV7-6 | TGTGCCAGCAGCTTACTCCACGAGCAGTACTTC | CASSLLHEQYF
TRBJ2-2 | 15 | NA | NA | TRBV6-5 | TGTGCCAGCAGACCCGGGACGGCGTTGACCGGGGAGCTGTTTTTT | CASRPGTALTGELFF
TRBJ1-2 | 13 | NA | TRBD1 | TRBV6-6 | TGTGCCAGCAGGCCCGGGACAGTAGGCGGCTACACCTTC | CASRPGTVGGYTF
TRBJ1-2 | 14 | NA | TRBD1 | TRBV5-4 | TGTGCCAGCAGCTTAGCAGGGGGCCATTATGGCTACACCTTC | CASSLAGGHYGYTF
TRBJ1-1 | 14 | NA | TRBD1 | TRBV27 | TGTGCCAGCAGTTCCGGACAGGAGGTCACTGAAGCTTTCTTT | CASSSGQEVTEAFF
TRBJ2-3 | 15 | NA | NA | TRBV9 | TGTGCCAGCAGCGTAGACCAACTACAGCGACCTACGCAGTATTTT | CASSVDQLQRPTQYF
TRBJ1-2 | 17 | NA | TRBD1 | TRBV19 | TGTGCCAGTAGTGGACTGACTCCGGGACAGGGGGACTATGGCTACACCTTC | CASSGLTPGQGDYGYTF
TRBJ2-7 | 18 | NA | NA | TRBV4-1 | TGCGCCAGCAGCCAAATCCCCCTCATGGGGGGAGCAAGCTACGAGCAGTACTTC | CASSQIPLMGGASYEQYF
TRBJ2-1 | 14 | NA | TRBD2 | TRBV5-1 | TGCGCCAGCAGCTTGGGGACTAGCGGCGATGAGCAGTTCTTC | CASSLGTSGDEQFF
TRBJ2-7 | 13 | NA | NA | TRBV5-6 | TGTGCCAGCAGCCCCCGGAACCTGAACGAGCAGTACTTC | CASSPRNLNEQYF
TRBJ1-3 | 11 | NA | NA | TRBV6-1 | TGTGCCAGCAGTAACATAAACACCATATATTTT | CASSNINTIYF
TRBJ2-7 | 14 | NA | NA | TRBV18 | TGTGCCAGCTCACCAACCTCAAGGGACTACGAGCAGTACTTC | CASSPTSRDYEQYF
TRBJ1-1 | 15 | NA | TRBD1 | TRBV5-1 | TGCGCCAGCAGCTTACAGGGGGCACTTGGAACTGAAGCTTTCTTT | CASSLQGALGTEAFF
TRBJ1-1 | 13 | NA | NA | TRBV6-6 | TGTGCCAGCAGGGACCATAAGAACACTGAAGCTTTCTTT | CASRDHKNTEAFF
TRBJ1-2 | 15 | once | NA | TRBV7-3 | TGTGCCAGCAGCTTAAACCCAGGGTCCGGCTATGGCTACACCTTC | CASSLNPGSGYGYTF
TRBJ2-7 | 13 | NA | NA | TRBV18 | TGTGCCAGCTCACCAGGCCTGGGAGGCGAGCAGTACTTC | CASSPGLGGEQYF
TRBJ2-1 | 14 | few | TRBD1 | TRBV6-1 | TGTGCCAGCAGTATTTTGACAGGGGGCGATGAGCAGTTCTTC | CASSILTGGDEQFF
TRBJ1-2 | 13 | NA | NA | TRBV14 | TGTGCCAGCAGCCTAAATCGGGCCGACGCGGCCACCTTC | CASSLNRADAATF
TRBJ2-4 | 14 | NA | TRBD2 | TRBV11-2 | TGTGCCAGCAGCTCGACTAGCGGCAAAAACATTCAGTACTTC | CASSSTSGKNIQYF
TRBJ1-1 | 14 | NA | NA | TRBV5-1 | TGCGCCAGCACCCTTAACCTTGGGGGGGCCGAAGCTTTCTTT | CASTLNLGGAEAFF
TRBJ1-2 | 15 | NA | NA | TRBV18 | TGTGCCAGCTCCCTGGGAGGCAGCCTTAACTATGGCTACACCTTC | CASSLGGSLNYGYTF
TRBJ1-5 | 15 | NA | NA | TRBV30 | TGTGCCTGGAGTGTCGCAGCTTGGGGCAATCAGCCCCAGCATTTT | CAWSVAAWGNQPQHF
TRBJ2-3 | 15 | NA | TRBD1 | TRBV27 | TGTGCCAGCAGTTTGGGGGACAGGGTTCCAGATACGCAGTATTTT | CASSLGDRVPDTQYF
TRBJ1-1 | 14 | NA | NA | TRBV7-9 | TGTGCCAGCAGCTTAGACGGGGAGAACACTGAAGCTTTCTTT | CASSLDGENTEAFF
TRBJ2-7 | 15 | NA | TRBD1 | TRBV19 | TGTGCCAGTAGTATTAGACAGGGCTATACCTACGAGCAGTACTTC | CASSIRQGYTYEQYF
TRBJ1-2 | 15 | NA | NA | TRBV4-3 | TGCGCCAGCAGCCAAGAACTACAATCTGGACGCGGCTACACCTTC | CASSQELQSGRGYTF
TRBJ2-4 | 19 | NA | TRBD1 | TRBV19 | TGTGCCAGTAGTACTCAATCAGGGACAGGGCTTATAGCCAAAAACATTCAGTACTTC | CASSTQSGTGLIAKNIQYF
TRBJ2-7 | 14 | NA | NA | TRBV18 | TGTGCCAGCTCACCGAGAGGGGACACCTACGAGCAGTACTTC | CASSPRGDTYEQYF
TRBJ2-2 | 13 | NA | NA | TRBV9 | TGTGCCAGCAGTAGGGGGAACACCGGGGAGCTGTTTTTT | CASSRGNTGELFF
TRBJ2-1 | 17 | NA | TRBD1 | TRBV4-2 | TGTGCCAGCAGCCACCACGATGGGGGACAGGATTACAATGAGCAGTTCTTC | CASSHHDGGQDYNEQFF
TRBJ1-2 | 14 | NA | NA | TRBV4-2 | TGTGCCAGCAGCCAAGATTCTGGGGAGTGGGGCTACACCTTC | CASSQDSGEWGYTF
TRBJ1-1 | 13 | NA | NA | TRBV28 | TGTGCCAGCAGCCGACCCGGGGACACTGAAGCTTTCTTT | CASSRPGDTEAFF
TRBJ2-3 | 15 | NA | NA | TRBV19 | TGTGCCAGTAGGCCCTGGGGGGATATCACAGATACGCAGTATTTT | CASRPWGDITDTQYF
TRBJ2-7 | 14 | NA | TRBD2 | TRBV10-1 | TGCGCCAGCAGTGATTTAGCGGGAGCGGGCGAGCAGTACTTC | CASSDLAGAGEQYF
TRBJ2-7 | 15 | NA | TRBD2 | TRBV5-4 | TGTGCCAGCAGCTTGGATAGCGGGACGCCCTACGAGCAGTACTTC | CASSLDSGTPYEQYF
TRBJ1-1 | 13 | medium-sized | TRBD1 | TRBV29-1 | TGCAGCGTTGAAGTCTTAGGGGGCGTTGAAGCTTTCTTT | CSVEVLGGVEAFF
TRBJ2-1 | 16 | NA | TRBD2 | TRBV9 | TGTGCCAGCACCCCTCATCCGGGACTAGCGTGGAATGAGCAGTTCTTC | CASTPHPGLAWNEQFF
TRBJ2-3 | 17 | NA | TRBD2 | TRBV12-5 | TGTGCTAGTGGTTTGGGGGGGACTAGCGGCAGCACAGATACGCAGTATTTT | CASGLGGTSGSTDTQYF
TRBJ2-5 | 15 | NA | NA | TRBV18 | TGTGCCAGCTCACGACAGGACAGCAGCCAAGAGACCCAGTACTTC | CASSRQDSSQETQYF
TRBJ2-6 | 18 | once | TRBD1 | TRBV4-1 | TGCGCCAGCAGCCTATACGGACAGGGGGCAAGTGGGGCCAACGTCCTGACTTTC | CASSLYGQGASGANVLTF
TRBJ2-7 | 15 | NA | NA | TRBV5-1 | TGCGCCAGCAGCTTGCAGGGACCGTTACGCTACGAGCAGTACTTC | CASSLQGPLRYEQYF
TRBJ2-1 | 14 | NA | TRBD2 | TRBV30 | TGTGCCTGGAGTATTGGCGGGAGCCGGGTTGAGCAGTTCTTC | CAWSIGGSRVEQFF
TRBJ2-7 | 11 | NA | NA | TRBV11-2 | TGTGCCAGCAGCCCCAGTATCGAGCAGTACTTC | CASSPSIEQYF
TRBJ2-2 | 14 | NA | TRBD1 | TRBV4-1 | TGCGCCAGCAGCCAAGCCCAGGGGGCCGGGGAGCTGTTTTTT | CASSQAQGAGELFF
TRBJ2-3 | 20 | NA | TRBD2 | TRBV14 | TGTGCCAGCAGCCAAGATAAGGGATCTAGCGGGAGGCATAGCACAGATACGCAGTATTTT | CASSQDKGSSGRHSTDTQYF
TRBJ2-3 | 13 | NA | NA | TRBV5-1 | TGCGCCAGCAGCGCCTCCCACAGGGAGGCGCAGTATTTT | CASSASHREAQYF
TRBJ2-7 | 14 | NA | NA | TRBV11-2 | TGTGCCAGCAGTTTCGGCGACAGGCTTTACGAGCAGTACTTC | CASSFGDRLYEQYF
TRBJ2-7 | 14 | NA | NA | TRBV5-1 | TGCGCCAGCAGCAATACACAGGGTTTCTACGAGCAGTACTTC | CASSNTQGFYEQYF
TRBJ2-5 | 15 | NA | TRBD2 | TRBV5-1 | TGCGCCAGCAGCGGAGGACTAGTAGGCGGGGAGACCCAGTACTTC | CASSGGLVGGETQYF
TRBJ2-1 | 15 | NA | TRBD2 | TRBV9 | TGTGCCAGCAGCTACGGACTAGCGGAATACAATGAGCAGTTCTTC | CASSYGLAEYNEQFF
TRBJ2-7 | 14 | NA | TRBD2 | TRBV19 | TGTGCCAGTAGCGGGACTAGCGACTCCTACGAGCAGTACTTC | CASSGTSDSYEQYF
TRBJ1-4 | 14 | NA | NA | TRBV30 | TGTGCCTGGAGCTTGGGGGTCGATGGGAAAAAACTGTTTTTT | CAWSLGVDGKKLFF
TRBJ2-7 | 14 | NA | TRBD1 | TRBV6-5 | TGTGCCAGCAGTGTGACAGGGGGCCAGTACGAGCAGTACTTC | CASSVTGGQYEQYF
TRBJ1-2 | 15 | NA | NA | TRBV19 | TGTGCCAGTAGTATAGGCCCAGGGCAGCGGTATGGCTACACCTTC | CASSIGPGQRYGYTF
TRBJ2-3 | 15 | NA | NA | TRBV11-1 | TGTGCCAGCAGCCACCGGACAGACAACACAGATACGCAGTATTTT | CASSHRTDNTDTQYF
TRBJ2-1 | 15 | NA | NA | TRBV19 | TGTGCCAGTAGTATAGACGGGAACCCCTACAATGAGCAGTTCTTC | CASSIDGNPYNEQFF